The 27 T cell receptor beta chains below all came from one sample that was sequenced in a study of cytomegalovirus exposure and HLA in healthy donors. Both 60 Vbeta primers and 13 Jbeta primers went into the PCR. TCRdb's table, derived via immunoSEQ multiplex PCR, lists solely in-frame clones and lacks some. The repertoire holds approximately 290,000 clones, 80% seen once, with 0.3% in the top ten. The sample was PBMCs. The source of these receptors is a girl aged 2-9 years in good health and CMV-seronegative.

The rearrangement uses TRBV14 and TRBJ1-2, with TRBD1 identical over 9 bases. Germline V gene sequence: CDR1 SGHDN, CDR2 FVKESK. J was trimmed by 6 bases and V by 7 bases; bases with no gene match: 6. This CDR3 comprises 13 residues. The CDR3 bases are TGTGCCAGCAACCCGGGACAGGGTGATGGCTACACCTTC. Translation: CASNPGQGDGYTF. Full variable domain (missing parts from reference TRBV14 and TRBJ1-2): EAGVTQFPSHSVIEKGQTVTLRCDPISGHDNLYWYRRVMGKEIKFLLHFVKESKQDESGMPNNRFLAERTGGTYSTLKVQPAELEDSGVYFCASNPGQGDGYTFGSGTRLTVV.

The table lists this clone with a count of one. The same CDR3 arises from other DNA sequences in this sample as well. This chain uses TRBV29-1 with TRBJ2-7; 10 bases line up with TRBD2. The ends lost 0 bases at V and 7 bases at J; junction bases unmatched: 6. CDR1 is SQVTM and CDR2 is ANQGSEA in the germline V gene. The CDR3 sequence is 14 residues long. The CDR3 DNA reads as TGCAGCGTTGAAGATTCAGCGGGGGGGCGAGAGCAGTACTTC. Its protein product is CSVEDSAGGREQYF.

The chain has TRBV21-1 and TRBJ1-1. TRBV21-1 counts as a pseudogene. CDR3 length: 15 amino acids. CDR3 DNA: TGTGCCAGCAGCAAAGATCGGGGTGGGAACACTGAAGCTTTCTTT. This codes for CASSKDRGGNTEAFF.

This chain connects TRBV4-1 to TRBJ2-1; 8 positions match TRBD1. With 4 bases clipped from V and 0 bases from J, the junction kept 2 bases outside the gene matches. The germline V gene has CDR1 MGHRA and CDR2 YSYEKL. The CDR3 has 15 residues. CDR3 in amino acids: CASSRTGSSYNEQFF. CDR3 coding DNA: TGCGCCAGCAGCCGGACAGGGAGCTCCTACAATGAGCAGTTCTTC.

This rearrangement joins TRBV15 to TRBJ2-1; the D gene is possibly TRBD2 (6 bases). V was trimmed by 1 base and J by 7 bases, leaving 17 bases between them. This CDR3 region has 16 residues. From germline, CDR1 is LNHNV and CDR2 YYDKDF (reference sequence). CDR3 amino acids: CATSRGLAEGVNEQFF. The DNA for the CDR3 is TGTGCCACCAGCAGAGGGTTAGCGGAGGGTGTTAATGAGCAGTTCTTC. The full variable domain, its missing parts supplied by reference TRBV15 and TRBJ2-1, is DAMVIQNPRYQVTQFGKPVTLSCSQTLNHNVMYWYQQKSSQAPKLLFHYYDKDFNNEADTPDNFQSRRPNTSFCFLDIRSPGLGDTAMYLCATSRGLAEGVNEQFFGPGTRLTVL.

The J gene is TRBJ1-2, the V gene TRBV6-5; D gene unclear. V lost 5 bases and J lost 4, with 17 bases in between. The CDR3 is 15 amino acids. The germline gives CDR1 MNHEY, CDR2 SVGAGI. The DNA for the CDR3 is TGTGCCAGCAGTAGCTCGGAGACTTCCTTCTATGGCTACACCTTC. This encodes CASSSSETSFYGYTF.

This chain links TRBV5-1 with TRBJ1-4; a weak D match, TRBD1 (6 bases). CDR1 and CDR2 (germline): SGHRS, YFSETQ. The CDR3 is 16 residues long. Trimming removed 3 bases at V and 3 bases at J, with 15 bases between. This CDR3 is CASSSQGGSANEKLFF. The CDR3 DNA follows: TGCGCCAGCAGCTCACAGGGTGGTTCTGCTAATGAAAAACTGTTTTTT. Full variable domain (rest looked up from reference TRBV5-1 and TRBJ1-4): KAGVTQTPRYLIKTRGQQVTLSCSPISGHRSVSWYQQTPGQGLQFLFEYFSETQRNKGNFPGRFSGRQFSNSRSEMNVSTLELGDSALYLCASSSQGGSANEKLFFGSGTQLSVL.

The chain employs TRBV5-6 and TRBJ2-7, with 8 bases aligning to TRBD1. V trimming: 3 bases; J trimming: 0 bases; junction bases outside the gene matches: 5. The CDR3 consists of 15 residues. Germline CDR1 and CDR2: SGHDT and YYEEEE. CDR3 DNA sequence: TGTGCCAGCAGCTCCCGGACAGGGAGCTCCTACGAGCAGTACTTC. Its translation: CASSSRTGSSYEQYF.

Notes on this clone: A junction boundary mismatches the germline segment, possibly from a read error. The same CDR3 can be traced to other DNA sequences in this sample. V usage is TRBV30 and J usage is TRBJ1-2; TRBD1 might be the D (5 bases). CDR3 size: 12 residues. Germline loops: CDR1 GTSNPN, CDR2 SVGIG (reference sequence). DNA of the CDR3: TGCGCCGGCCGGGGAGGGGTGTACGGCTACACCTTC. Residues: CAGRGGVYGYTF.

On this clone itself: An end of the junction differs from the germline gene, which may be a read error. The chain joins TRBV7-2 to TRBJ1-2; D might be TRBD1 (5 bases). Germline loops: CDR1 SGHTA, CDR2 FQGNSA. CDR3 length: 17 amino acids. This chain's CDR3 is CASSRQGAVPSNFGYTF. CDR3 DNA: TGTGCCAGCAGCCGGCAAGGGGCAGTTCCATCCAACTTTGGCTACACCTTC.

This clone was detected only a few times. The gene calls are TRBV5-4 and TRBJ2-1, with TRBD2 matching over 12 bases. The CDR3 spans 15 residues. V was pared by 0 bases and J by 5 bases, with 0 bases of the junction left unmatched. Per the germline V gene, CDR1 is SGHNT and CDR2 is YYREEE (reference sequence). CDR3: CASSLGLAGDNEQFF. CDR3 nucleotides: TGTGCCAGCAGCTTGGGACTAGCGGGAGACAATGAGCAGTTCTTC.

CDR3: CSVESGSVLETQYF. The CDR3 bases are TGCAGCGTTGAATCGGGGTCAGTCTTAGAGACCCAGTACTTC. The rearrangement uses TRBV29-1 and TRBJ2-5, with D perhaps TRBD2 (5 bases). CDR3 length: 14 residues. The V gene lost 2 bases and the J gene lost 4 bases, with 14 bases spanning the gap. The V gene's germline CDR1 is SQVTM and CDR2 ANQGSEA. Full variable domain (outside the CDR3, taken from reference TRBV29-1 and TRBJ2-5): SAVISQKPSRDICQRGTSLTIQCQVDSQVTMMFWYRQQPGQSLTLIATANQGSEATYESGFVIDKFPISRPNLTFSTLTVSNMSPEDSSIYLCSVESGSVLETQYFGPGTRLLVL.

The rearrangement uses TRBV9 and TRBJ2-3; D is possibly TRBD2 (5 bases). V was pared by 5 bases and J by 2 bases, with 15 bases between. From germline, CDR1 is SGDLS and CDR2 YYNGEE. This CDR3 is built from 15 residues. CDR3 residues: CASSYLPGFTDTQYF. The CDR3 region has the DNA TGTGCCAGCAGTTACCTCCCGGGATTCACAGATACGCAGTATTTT.

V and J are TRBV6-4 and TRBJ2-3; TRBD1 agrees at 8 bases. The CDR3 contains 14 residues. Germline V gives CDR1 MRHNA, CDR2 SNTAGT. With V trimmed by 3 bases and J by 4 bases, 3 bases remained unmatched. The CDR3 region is CASSEGQGADTQYF. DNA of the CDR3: TGTGCCAGCAGTGAAGGACAGGGCGCAGATACGCAGTATTTT.

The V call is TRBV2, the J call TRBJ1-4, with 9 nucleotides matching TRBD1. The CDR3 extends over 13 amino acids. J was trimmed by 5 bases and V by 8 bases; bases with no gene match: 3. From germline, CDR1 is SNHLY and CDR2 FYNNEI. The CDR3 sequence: CASVGTGNEKLFF. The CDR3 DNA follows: TGTGCCAGCGTCGGGACAGGGAATGAAAAACTGTTTTTT.

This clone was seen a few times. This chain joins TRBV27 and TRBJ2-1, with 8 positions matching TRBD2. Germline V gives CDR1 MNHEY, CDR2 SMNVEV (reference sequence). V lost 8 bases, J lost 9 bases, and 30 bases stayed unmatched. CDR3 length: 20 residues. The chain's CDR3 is CASRLDSPGHSGILVGEQFF. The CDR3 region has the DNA TGTGCCAGCCGATTGGACAGCCCGGGCCATAGCGGGATTCTCGTAGGTGAGCAGTTCTTC.

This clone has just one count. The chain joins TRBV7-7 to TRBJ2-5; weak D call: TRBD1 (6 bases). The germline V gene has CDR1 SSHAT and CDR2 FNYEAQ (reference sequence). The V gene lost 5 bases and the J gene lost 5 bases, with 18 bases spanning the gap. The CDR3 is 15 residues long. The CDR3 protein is CASSPPPGHGETQYF. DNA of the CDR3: TGTGCCAGCAGCCCACCTCCGGGACATGGGGAGACCCAGTACTTC.

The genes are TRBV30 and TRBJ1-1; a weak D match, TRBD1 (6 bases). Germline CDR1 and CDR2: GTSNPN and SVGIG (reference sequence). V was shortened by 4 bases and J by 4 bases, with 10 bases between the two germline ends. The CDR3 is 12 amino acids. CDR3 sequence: CAWNRAATEAFF. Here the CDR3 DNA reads TGTGCCTGGAACAGGGCGGCCACTGAAGCTTTCTTT. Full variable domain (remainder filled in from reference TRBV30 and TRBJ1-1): SQTIHQWPATLVQPVGSPLSLECTVEGTSNPNLYWYRQAAGRGLQLLFYSVGIGQISSEVPQNLSASRPQDRQFILSSKKLLLSDSGFYLCAWNRAATEAFFGQGTRLTVV.

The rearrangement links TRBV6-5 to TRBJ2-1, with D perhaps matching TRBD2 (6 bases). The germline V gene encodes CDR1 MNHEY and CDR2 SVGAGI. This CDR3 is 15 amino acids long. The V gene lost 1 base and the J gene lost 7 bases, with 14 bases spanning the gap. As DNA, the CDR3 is TGTGCCAGCAGTTACTTTCTAGTTGGGGGGAATGAGCAGTTCTTC. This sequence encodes CASSYFLVGGNEQFF.

The CDR3 region has the DNA TGCGCCAGCAGCCAGTCTCTAGGCGGGGGGGTCATATATACGCAGTATTTT. The encoded protein is CASSQSLGGGVIYTQYF. The V and J genes are TRBV4-1 and TRBJ2-3, with 9 bases matching TRBD2. The germline gives CDR1 MGHRA, CDR2 YSYEKL. Trimming removed 3 bases from V and 7 bases from J; junction bases left unmatched: 14. The CDR3 is 17 amino acids.

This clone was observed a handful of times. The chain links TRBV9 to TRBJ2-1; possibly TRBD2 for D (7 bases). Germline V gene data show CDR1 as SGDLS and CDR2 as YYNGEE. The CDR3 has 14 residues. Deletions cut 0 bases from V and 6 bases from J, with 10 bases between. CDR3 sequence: CASSVEGGVNEQFF. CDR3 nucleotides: TGTGCCAGCAGCGTAGAGGGGGGGGTCAATGAGCAGTTCTTC.

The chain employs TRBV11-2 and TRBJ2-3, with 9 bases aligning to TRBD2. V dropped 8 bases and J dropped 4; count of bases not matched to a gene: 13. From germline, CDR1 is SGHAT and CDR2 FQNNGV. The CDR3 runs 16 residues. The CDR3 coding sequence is TGTGCCAGCGGCCGTTTAACTGGGACTAGCTCAGATACGCAGTATTTT. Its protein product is CASGRLTGTSSDTQYF.

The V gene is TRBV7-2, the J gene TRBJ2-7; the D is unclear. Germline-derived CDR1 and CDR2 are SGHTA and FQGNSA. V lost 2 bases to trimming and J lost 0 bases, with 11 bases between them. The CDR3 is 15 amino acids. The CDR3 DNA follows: TGTGCCAGCAGCTTACATCGGGTGGGCTCCTACGAGCAGTACTTC. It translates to CASSLHRVGSYEQYF.

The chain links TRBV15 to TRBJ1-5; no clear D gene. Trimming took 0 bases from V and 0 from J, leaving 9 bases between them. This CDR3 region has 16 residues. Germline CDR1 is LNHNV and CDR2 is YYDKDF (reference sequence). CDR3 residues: CATSRDSTNSNQPQHF. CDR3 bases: TGTGCCACCAGCAGAGATTCGACAAATAGCAATCAGCCCCAGCATTTT.

The CDR3 coding sequence is TGTGCCAGCAGTGACAGGGGCCTGAACACTGAAGCTTTCTTT. Residues: CASSDRGLNTEAFF. V is TRBV27 and J is TRBJ1-1; 8 nucleotides match TRBD1. This CDR3 contains 14 residues. V dropped 5 bases and J dropped 0; count of bases not matched to a gene: 2. Per germline, CDR1 MNHEY and CDR2 SMNVEV (reference sequence).

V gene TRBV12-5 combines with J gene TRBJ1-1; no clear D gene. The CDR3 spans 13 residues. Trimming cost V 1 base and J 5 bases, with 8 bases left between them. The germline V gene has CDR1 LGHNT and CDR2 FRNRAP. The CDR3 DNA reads TGTGCTAGTGGTTTGGGCCCAGCGACTGAAGCTTTCTTT. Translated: CASGLGPATEAFF.

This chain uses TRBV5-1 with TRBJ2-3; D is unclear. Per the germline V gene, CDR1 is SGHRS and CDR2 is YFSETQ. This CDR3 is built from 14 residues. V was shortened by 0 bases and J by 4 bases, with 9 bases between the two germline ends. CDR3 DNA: TGCGCCAGCAGCTTGGCCCAGAGGCCAGATACGCAGTATTTT. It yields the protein CASSLAQRPDTQYF.